This TCR beta chain was recorded in a study of T cells in Graves' hyperthyroidism and ophthalmopathy. The sample holds a few counts of this clonotype. Exclusion of patients followed from uncontrolled infection, other autoimmune disease, pregnancy or lactation. Fresh 10 ml peripheral blood yielded PBMCs. This CDR3 contains 12 residues. Germline-derived CDR1 and CDR2 are MNHNS and SASEGT. V lost 6 bases to trimming and J lost 3 bases, with 9 bases between them. RNA transcripts were the template for amplifying TCR beta CDR3 regions. First-round RT-PCR targeting the TCR CDR3 was performed with the HTBI primer set. TCRdb redid the calling of the multiplex PCR reads with MiXCR, one entry per CDR3 protein. The sample lists over 150,000 distinct CDR3 sequences, roughly a sixth occurring once.

This TCR was sampled from a woman aged 50 to 65 with Graves' hyperthyroidism. Sequencing input: blood. This sequence joins TRBV6-1 and TRBJ2-7; D perhaps matches TRBD1 (6 bases). In nucleotides, the CDR3 is TGTGCCAGCAGAAAACAGGGCTACGAGCAGTACTTC. It yields the protein CASRKQGYEQYF.